Listed below are T cell receptor beta chains from one sample, sequenced in a study of neurological immune-mediated disorders. TCRdb analysed the 5' RACE reads with MiXCR anew, one entry per CDR3 protein. The repertoire holds 93,000 or so distinct CDR3 sequences, with roughly 10% as singletons. Material: PBMCs. These receptors were obtained from a female donor with HTLV-1-associated myelopathy (HAM/TSP). The CDR3 runs from the conserved cysteine through the conserved F or W. D genes are given only for firm matches. The size entry is marked missing in some rows and otherwise reads once, few, many or a size class.

TRBJ2-7 - TRBV6-5 - CASSRWGYYEQYF TGTGCCAGCAGCCGTTGGGGGTACTACGAGCAGTACTTC
TRBJ2-1 TRBD1 TRBV20-1 many CSAPGQIVSEQFF TGCAGTGCCCCGGGACAGATTGTGAGTGAGCAGTTCTTC
TRBJ2-4 - TRBV12-3/TRBV12-4 many CASSSRDSRVIQYF TGTGCCAGCAGCTCCCGCGATAGCCGGGTCATTCAGTACTTC
TRBJ2-7 - TRBV27 many CASSLRGYPYEQYF TGTGCCAGCAGTTTACGGGGGTACCCCTACGAGCAGTACTTC
TRBJ2-7 TRBD1 TRBV6-5 many CASKGQPLSYEQYF TGTGCCAGCAAGGGACAGCCTCTCTCCTACGAGCAGTACTTC
TRBJ2-2 - TRBV29-1 many CSVDSGLNTGELFF TGCAGCGTTGATTCGGGACTGAACACCGGGGAGCTGTTTTTT
TRBJ2-3 - TRBV27 many CASRGITDTQYF TGTGCCAGCAGAGGGATAACAGATACGCAGTATTTT
TRBJ2-5 - TRBV6-2/TRBV6-3 few CASSVRDQETQYF TGTGCCAGCTCCGTACGGGACCAAGAGACCCAGTACTTC
TRBJ2-1 TRBD2 TRBV20-1 many CSARSLAGGFDEQFF TGCAGTGCTAGGTCCCTAGCGGGGGGGTTCGATGAGCAGTTCTTC
TRBJ1-2 - TRBV5-8 - CASSLGGYGYTF TGTGCCAGCAGCTTAGGAGGGTATGGCTACACCTTC
TRBJ2-2 TRBD2 TRBV12-3/TRBV12-4 many CASSPSGGRTGELFF TGTGCCAGCAGCCCTAGCGGGGGGAGGACCGGGGAGCTGTTTTTT
TRBJ2-7 - TRBV4-1 many CASSQAPGLAYEQYF TGCGCCAGCAGCCAAGCGCCGGGACTGGCCTACGAGCAGTACTTC
TRBJ1-3 - TRBV3-1 many CASSPEGNTIYF TGTGCCAGCAGCCCAGAAGGAAACACCATATATTTT
TRBJ2-1 TRBD2 TRBV7-2 many CASSRRGGYAYNEQFF TGTGCCAGCAGCCGACGGGGGGGCTACGCCTACAATGAGCAGTTCTTC
TRBJ1-4 - TRBV5-1 many CASSRDGEKLFF TGCGCCAGCAGCCGGGACGGGGAAAAACTGTTTTTT
TRBJ2-1 TRBD2 TRBV5-1 many CASRVAGGPNEQFF TGCGCCAGCCGAGTAGCGGGGGGCCCCAATGAGCAGTTCTTC
TRBJ1-1 - TRBV7-2 many CASSFSGLTEAFF TGTGCCAGCAGCTTCTCGGGACTCACTGAAGCTTTCTTT
TRBJ2-3 - TRBV24-1 many CATSENRVLKTDTQYF TGTGCCACCAGTGAGAACCGTGTCCTCAAAACAGATACGCAGTATTTT
TRBJ2-5 - TRBV12-3/TRBV12-4 few CASSFGTSYQETQYF TGTGCCAGCAGTTTCGGGACATCGTACCAAGAGACCCAGTACTTC
TRBJ2-5 - TRBV7-8 many CASSLYGIQETQYF TGTGCCAGCAGCTTATACGGTATCCAAGAGACCCAGTACTTC
TRBJ2-2 - TRBV12-3/TRBV12-4 many CASSLSLQITGELFF TGTGCCAGCAGTTTGTCCTTGCAAATCACCGGGGAGCTGTTTTTT
TRBJ2-3 - TRBV5-1 many CASSLDFADTQYF TGCGCCAGCAGCTTGGATTTTGCGGATACGCAGTATTTT
TRBJ1-2 TRBD1 TRBV3-1 - CASSAGTGGKDGYTF TGTGCCAGCAGCGCCGGGACAGGGGGAAAGGATGGCTACACCTTC
TRBJ2-5 - TRBV7-2 - CASSLAVETQYF TGTGCCAGCAGCTTAGCTGTAGAGACCCAGTACTTC
TRBJ1-2 - TRBV28 once CASSYRQTHYGYTF TGTGCCAGCAGTTACCGACAGACCCACTATGGCTACACCTTC
TRBJ2-2 TRBD1 TRBV7-9 many CASSSTLTGLRTGELFF TGTGCCAGCAGCTCCACCTTGACAGGGTTAAGAACCGGGGAGCTGTTTTTT
TRBJ2-5 - TRBV5-1 few CASNEREIGETQYF TGCGCCAGCAACGAAAGGGAGATAGGGGAGACCCAGTACTTC
TRBJ2-4 TRBD1 TRBV6-1 - CASSVWAGGAKNIQYF TGTGCCAGCAGTGTCTGGGCAGGGGGTGCCAAAAACATTCAGTACTTC
TRBJ2-7 TRBD1 TRBV7-3 many CASSQQGGGYEQYF TGTGCCAGCAGCCAACAGGGGGGTGGGTACGAGCAGTACTTC
TRBJ2-3 - TRBV6-6 many CASSLYLTDTQYF TGTGCCAGCAGTTTGTACCTCACAGATACGCAGTATTTT
TRBJ2-2 - TRBV7-2 many CASTPTRGYTGELFF TGTGCCAGCACCCCCACACGAGGTTACACCGGGGAGCTGTTTTTT
TRBJ2-2 TRBD1 TRBV29-1 many CSVGTGLNTGELFF TGCAGCGTTGGGACAGGGCTGAACACCGGGGAGCTGTTTTTT
TRBJ2-7 TRBD1 TRBV29-1 many CSVEDKAGTGRYEQYF TGCAGCGTTGAAGACAAAGCCGGGACAGGGCGCTACGAGCAGTACTTC
TRBJ2-7 - TRBV7-8 many CASSFVRGSTYEQYF TGTGCCAGCAGCTTCGTGAGGGGATCGACCTACGAGCAGTACTTC
TRBJ2-1 TRBD1 TRBV20-1 - CSARARTGSYEQFF TGCAGTGCTAGAGCCAGGACAGGGAGCTACGAGCAGTTCTTC
TRBJ1-4 TRBD1 TRBV7-2 many CASRFRQGSHEKLFF TGTGCCAGCAGGTTCCGACAGGGTTCTCATGAAAAACTGTTTTTT
TRBJ2-4 - TRBV5-1 many CASSLEQSIAKNIQYF TGCGCCAGCAGCTTGGAACAGAGCATAGCCAAAAACATTCAGTACTTC